Listed below are T cell receptor beta chains from one sample, sequenced in a study of CD8 T cells in ankylosing spondylitis. TCRdb reprocessed the 5' RACE reads via MiXCR and lists one record per CDR3 protein. The sample lists about 130,000 distinct CDR3 sequences; about a tenth were seen once. Specimen: blood, either unsorted or a sorted T cell fraction (not recorded which). The receptors shown here come from a male donor with ankylosing spondylitis or in good health (not recorded which). Both conserved end residues are part of each CDR3. The order of the fields is J gene, clone size, D gene, V gene, CDR3 protein, CDR3 DNA. The D gene is left open where the match is weak. The listing skips clone size in some rows; elsewhere it reads once, few, many or a size class.

TRBJ2-5,many,.,TRBV7-9,CASSYLTGVTQYF,TGTGCCAGCAGCTACCTCACTGGCGTGACCCAGTACTTC
TRBJ1-3,many,.,TRBV5-1,CASSFTGYGNTIYF,TGCGCCAGCAGCTTCACGGGGTACGGAAACACCATATATTTT
TRBJ1-1,many,.,TRBV6-2/TRBV6-3,CASSYSGKTEAFF,TGTGCCAGCAGTTACTCAGGGAAAACTGAAGCTTTCTTT
TRBJ2-5,.,.,TRBV3-1,CASSQWGETQYF,TGTGCCAGCAGCCAATGGGGAGAGACCCAGTACTTC
TRBJ2-7,many,.,TRBV10-3,CAISDAYEQYF,TGTGCCATCAGTGACGCGTACGAGCAGTACTTC
TRBJ2-4,few,.,TRBV5-5,CASSPGLGGGNIQYF,TGTGCCAGCAGCCCCGGACTAGGGGGAGGAAACATTCAGTACTTC
TRBJ2-5,many,.,TRBV3-1,CASSQGPRETQYF,TGTGCCAGCAGCCAAGGCCCCCGGGAGACCCAGTACTTC
TRBJ2-1,many,.,TRBV7-2,CASSLGGGLYNEQFF,TGTGCCAGCAGCTTAGGGGGAGGATTGTACAATGAGCAGTTCTTC
TRBJ2-3,many,TRBD2,TRBV7-9,CASRRSGDKSTDTQYF,TGTGCCAGCAGAAGAAGCGGGGATAAAAGCACAGATACGCAGTATTTT
TRBJ2-7,many,.,TRBV5-1,CASSLDREAYEQYF,TGCGCCAGCAGCTTGGACAGGGAAGCCTACGAGCAGTACTTC
TRBJ2-5,many,.,TRBV5-1,CASSLSRVYQETQYF,TGCGCCAGCAGCTTATCCAGGGTCTACCAAGAGACCCAGTACTTC
TRBJ2-7,.,TRBD2,TRBV5-1,CASSLAPGLAVYEQYF,TGCGCCAGCAGCTTGGCCCCGGGACTAGCGGTCTACGAGCAGTACTTC
TRBJ2-1,few,TRBD2,TRBV20-1,CSAPGLAGFSGYEQFF,TGCAGTGCCCCTGGACTAGCGGGTTTTTCTGGGTATGAGCAGTTCTTC
TRBJ2-7,many,TRBD1,TRBV7-9,CASTQGTHSYEQYF,TGTGCCAGCACACAGGGGACACATTCGTACGAGCAGTACTTC
TRBJ2-7,many,.,TRBV29-1,CSPGGARSSYEQYF,TGCAGCCCCGGTGGGGCCCGGAGCTCCTACGAGCAGTACTTC
TRBJ2-2,few,TRBD2,TRBV20-1,CSARDMVSGRGTGELFF,TGCAGTGCTAGAGATATGGTTAGCGGGAGAGGCACCGGGGAGCTGTTTTTT
TRBJ2-1,many,.,TRBV4-3,CASSQEVVSYNEQFF,TGCGCCAGCAGCCAAGAGGTAGTCTCCTACAATGAGCAGTTCTTC
TRBJ2-1,.,TRBD2,TRBV20-1,CSARGSTSGQNNEQFF,TGCAGTGCTAGAGGCTCGACTAGCGGGCAGAACAATGAGCAGTTCTTC
TRBJ1-1,few,.,TRBV27,CASSLRGASRTEAFF,TGTGCCAGCAGTCTCCGCGGGGCGAGCCGGACTGAAGCTTTCTTT
TRBJ1-4,few,.,TRBV15,CATRVRANEKLFF,TGTGCCACCAGAGTTCGAGCTAATGAAAAACTGTTTTTT
TRBJ2-2,many,.,TRBV12-3/TRBV12-4,CASSYRDGNTGELFF,TGTGCCAGCAGTTACCGGGACGGCAACACCGGGGAGCTGTTTTTT
TRBJ1-3,.,.,TRBV6-1,CAASPTRYSGNTIYF,TGTGCCGCCTCACCCACGAGGTACTCTGGAAACACCATATATTTT
TRBJ2-7,few,.,TRBV18,CASSPLLGGFDEQYF,TGTGCCAGCTCACCACTACTCGGAGGGTTTGACGAGCAGTACTTC
TRBJ1-5,few,.,TRBV4-3,CASSQGSEWGAQHF,TGCGCCAGCAGCCAAGGAAGCGAGTGGGGCGCCCAGCATTTT
TRBJ2-1,many,.,TRBV15,CATSLGTLNNEQFF,TGTGCCACCAGCCTCGGGACTCTAAACAATGAGCAGTTCTTC
TRBJ2-3,many,TRBD2,TRBV28,CASSSSLAGATDTQYF,TGTGCCAGCAGTTCCAGCCTAGCGGGAGCCACAGATACGCAGTATTTT
TRBJ2-3,few,.,TRBV20-1,CSARSQGGNTDTQYF,TGCAGTGCTAGATCACAGGGTGGGAACACAGATACGCAGTATTTT
TRBJ1-2,many,.,TRBV24-1,CATSDPRVQKEANYGYTF,TGTGCCACCAGTGATCCCCGGGTCCAAAAGGAGGCTAACTATGGCTACACCTTC
TRBJ1-2,many,.,TRBV5-1,CASSLGSGVRSYTF,TGCGCCAGCAGTTTAGGGTCTGGCGTTAGGAGCTACACCTTC
TRBJ1-3,many,TRBD1,TRBV9,CASSPQDRPLSGNTIYF,TGTGCCAGCAGCCCTCAGGACAGGCCGCTCTCTGGAAACACCATATATTTT
TRBJ2-1,.,TRBD2,TRBV5-1,CASSLVYAGGHNEQFF,TGCGCCAGCAGCTTGGTTTACGCGGGAGGCCACAATGAGCAGTTCTTC
TRBJ2-7,.,.,TRBV7-8,CASSLDLTDSRYEQYF,TGTGCCAGCAGCTTAGATCTCACGGACTCACGCTACGAGCAGTACTTC
TRBJ1-2,many,.,TRBV20-1,CSASESNYGYTF,TGCAGTGCTAGCGAGTCTAACTATGGCTACACCTTC
TRBJ2-4,many,.,TRBV29-1,CSAQGSENIQYF,TGCAGCGCCCAGGGGTCCGAAAACATTCAGTACTTC
TRBJ2-1,many,.,TRBV7-2,CASSLVRGSFEQFF,TGTGCCAGCAGCTTAGTCCGGGGGAGTTTTGAGCAGTTCTTC
TRBJ1-5,many,TRBD1,TRBV7-2,CASSLQGVDQPQHF,TGTGCCAGCAGCTTACAGGGGGTAGACCAGCCCCAGCATTTT
TRBJ2-1,many,TRBD2,TRBV20-1,CSAQLTGLAGHNEQFF,TGCAGTGCGCAACTGACGGGACTAGCGGGACACAATGAGCAGTTCTTC
TRBJ2-7,.,.,TRBV7-3,CASSLTLGLFSYEQYF,TGTGCCAGCAGCTTAACGTTAGGGCTGTTCTCCTACGAGCAGTACTTC
TRBJ2-4,many,TRBD2,TRBV20-1,CSARVLKAGVDKNIQYF,TGCAGTGCTAGAGTCCTAAAAGCGGGAGTAGACAAAAACATTCAGTACTTC
TRBJ2-5,few,.,TRBV7-2,CASSLFLVGRETQYF,TGTGCCAGCAGCCTTTTCCTAGTTGGGCGGGAGACCCAGTACTTC
TRBJ1-4,many,.,TRBV7-2,CASSRTVYEKLFF,TGTGCCAGCAGCCGCACAGTTTATGAAAAACTGTTTTTT
TRBJ2-6,many,.,TRBV27,CASTARAGLGTAGANVLTF,TGTGCCAGCACCGCAAGGGCAGGGCTAGGTACTGCTGGGGCCAACGTCCTGACTTTC
TRBJ2-7,many,.,TRBV12-3/TRBV12-4,CASSLGGPGSSYEQYF,TGTGCCAGCAGTTTGGGTGGGCCAGGGAGCTCCTACGAGCAGTACTTC
TRBJ2-5,few,TRBD2,TRBV6-5,CASSYSTGAGGETQYF,TGTGCCAGCAGTTACTCGACGGGGGCGGGAGGAGAGACCCAGTACTTC
TRBJ2-7,many,TRBD1,TRBV25-1,CATSPGTGTAQQYF,TGTGCCACCAGCCCCGGGACAGGGACCGCCCAGCAGTACTTC
TRBJ2-1,many,.,TRBV20-1,CSARVRIEQFF,TGCAGTGCTAGGGTCCGCATTGAGCAGTTCTTC
TRBJ2-1,many,.,TRBV7-8,CASSRQHYNEQFF,TGTGCCAGCAGCCGACAGCACTACAATGAGCAGTTCTTC
TRBJ2-3,.,TRBD2,TRBV4-3,CASSRVLSSGDTDTQYF,TGCGCCAGCAGCCGAGTTCTCTCTAGCGGGGACACAGATACGCAGTATTTT
TRBJ2-3,many,.,TRBV4-3,CASSQNYRGADTQYF,TGCGCCAGCAGCCAAAACTATCGCGGGGCAGATACGCAGTATTTT
TRBJ2-1,.,TRBD2,TRBV12-3/TRBV12-4,CASGGTSGGSNEQFF,TGTGCCAGCGGAGGAACTAGCGGGGGGTCTAATGAGCAGTTCTTC
TRBJ1-1,many,.,TRBV29-1,CSVDGEQGGTEAFF,TGCAGCGTGGACGGCGAACAGGGTGGTACTGAAGCTTTCTTT
TRBJ2-2,.,TRBD1,TRBV9,CASSVDRDTGELFF,TGTGCCAGCAGCGTCGACAGGGACACCGGGGAGCTGTTTTTT